The rows below give T cell receptor beta chains drawn from one sample of a study of blood T cell repertoires in COVID-19. The assay was immunoSEQ multiplex PCR, and TCRdb's table has in-frame clones only and misses some. This sample has 100,000 to 140,000 clones, with about 87% found just once. The specimen was peripheral blood. Source of these receptors: a man aged 50 to 59 with active or convalescent COVID-19. CDR3s include the opening cysteine and the closing phenylalanine or tryptophan. A D gene is named only where the DNA matches it firmly. Size is stated for part of the rows, as once, few or many counts, or as a class when the clone is expanded.

j_call | clone_size | d_call | v_call | cdr3_nt | cdr3_aa
TRBJ2-7 | - | TRBD2 | TRBV7-2 | TGTGCCAGCAGCTTAGGCGGGAGGGCCGGAGCCTACGAGCAGTACTTC | CASSLGGRAGAYEQYF
TRBJ2-7 | - | - | TRBV18 | TGTGCCAGCTCACCGGGCCTCGGCCTTTACGAGCAGTACTTC | CASSPGLGLYEQYF
TRBJ1-2 | - | TRBD1 | TRBV7-2 | TGTGCCAGCAGCTGGTCCCGGGACAGGGCAAAGGATGGCTACACCTTC | CASSWSRDRAKDGYTF
TRBJ2-2 | - | - | TRBV6-5 | TGTGCCAGCTTCACGGGAAGGACCGGGGAGCTGTTTTTT | CASFTGRTGELFF
TRBJ2-7 | - | TRBD1 | TRBV19 | TGTGCCAGTAGTATTGGGACAGGGGGCTCCTACGAGCAGTACTTC | CASSIGTGGSYEQYF
TRBJ2-6 | - | TRBD1 | TRBV7-2 | TGTGCCAGCAGCTCCCAAGCCGGGACAGTCGTCCTGACTTTC | CASSSQAGTVVLTF
TRBJ2-7 | - | TRBD2 | TRBV27 | TGTGCCAGCAGTCCGCTGGGACTAGCGGGAAAACAGTACTTC | CASSPLGLAGKQYF
TRBJ1-2 | few | TRBD1 | TRBV4-1 | TGCGCCAGCAGCCAAATCATCCTGGACAGGGCTCCTAACTATGGCTACACCTTC | CASSQIILDRAPNYGYTF
TRBJ1-6 | - | - | TRBV30 | TGTGCCTGGAGTGTACAGGGACCGAGCAATTCACCCCTCCACTTT | CAWSVQGPSNSPLHF
TRBJ1-5 | - | TRBD1 | TRBV30 | TGTGCCTGGAGTTCCCGAGACAGGGCCAATCAGCCCCAGCATTTT | CAWSSRDRANQPQHF
TRBJ1-2 | - | - | TRBV6-5 | TGTGCCAGCAGTTACTGGAAGGAGGCTAACTATGGCTACACCTTC | CASSYWKEANYGYTF
TRBJ1-2 | - | - | TRBV5-1 | TGCGCCAGCAGCCCGGACAGCAACTATGGCTACACCTTC | CASSPDSNYGYTF
TRBJ1-5 | - | TRBD1 | TRBV19 | TGTGCCAGTGGAATGACAGGGCACAATCAGCCCCAGCATTTT | CASGMTGHNQPQHF
TRBJ1-4 | once | - | TRBV4-1 | TGCGCCAGCAGCCAGTCTTACAGGGTAACTAATGAAAAACTGTTTTTT | CASSQSYRVTNEKLFF
TRBJ1-1 | - | - | TRBV11-2 | TGTGCCAGCAGCTTAGATTTGGGCAATGGAGCTTTCTTT | CASSLDLGNGAFF
TRBJ2-1 | - | TRBD1 | TRBV10-2 | TGCGCCAGCATATCCGGGTGGGCAGGGGGCGATGAGCAGTTCTTC | CASISGWAGGDEQFF
TRBJ2-7 | - | TRBD2 | TRBV28 | TGTGCCAGCAGTTTATATAGGGACTACTCCTACGAGCAGTACTTC | CASSLYRDYSYEQYF